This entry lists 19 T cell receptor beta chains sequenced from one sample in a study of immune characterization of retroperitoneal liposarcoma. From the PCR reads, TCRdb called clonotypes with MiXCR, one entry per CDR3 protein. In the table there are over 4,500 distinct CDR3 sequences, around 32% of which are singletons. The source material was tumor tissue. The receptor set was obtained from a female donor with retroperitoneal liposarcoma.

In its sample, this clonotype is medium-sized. CDR3 sequence: CASSPYDAGRDEQFF. The CDR3 coding sequence is TGTGCCAGCAGTCCATATGATGCAGGAAGGGATGAGCAGTTCTTC. The chain joins TRBV12-3 or TRBV12-4 to TRBJ2-1, with D unresolved. Trimming shortened V by 5 bases and J by 8 bases, and 19 bases separated the two germline ends. CDR3 length: 15 amino acids.

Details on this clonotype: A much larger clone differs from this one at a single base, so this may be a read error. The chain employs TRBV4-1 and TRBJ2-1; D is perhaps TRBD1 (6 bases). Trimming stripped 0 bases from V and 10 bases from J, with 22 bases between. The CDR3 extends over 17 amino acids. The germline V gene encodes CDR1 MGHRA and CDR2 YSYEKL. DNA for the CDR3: TGCGCCAGCAGCCAAGACCCCTTAGATGGGGGCTCGTACGAGCAGTTCTTC. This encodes CASSQDPLDGGSYEQFF.

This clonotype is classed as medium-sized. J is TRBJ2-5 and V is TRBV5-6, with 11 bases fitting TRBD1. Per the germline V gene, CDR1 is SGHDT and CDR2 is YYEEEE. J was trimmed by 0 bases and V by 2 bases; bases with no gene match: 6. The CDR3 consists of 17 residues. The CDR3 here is CASSLNGQGAYQETQYF. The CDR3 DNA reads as TGTGCCAGCAGCTTAAATGGACAGGGGGCTTACCAAGAGACCCAGTACTTC.

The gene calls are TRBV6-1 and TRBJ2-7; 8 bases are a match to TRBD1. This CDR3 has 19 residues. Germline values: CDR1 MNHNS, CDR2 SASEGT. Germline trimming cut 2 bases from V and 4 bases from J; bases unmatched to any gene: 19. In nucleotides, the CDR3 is TGTGCCAGCAGTGAATCCCCTCTAATCCGGACAGGGTCCATATACGAGCAGTACTTC. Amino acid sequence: CASSESPLIRTGSIYEQYF.

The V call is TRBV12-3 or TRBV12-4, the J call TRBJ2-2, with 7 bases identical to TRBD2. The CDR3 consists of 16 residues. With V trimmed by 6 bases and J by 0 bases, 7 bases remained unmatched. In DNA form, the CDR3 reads TGTGCCAGCAGCCTAGGGAGGGTCGCGAACACCGGGGAGCTGTTTTTT. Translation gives CASSLGRVANTGELFF.

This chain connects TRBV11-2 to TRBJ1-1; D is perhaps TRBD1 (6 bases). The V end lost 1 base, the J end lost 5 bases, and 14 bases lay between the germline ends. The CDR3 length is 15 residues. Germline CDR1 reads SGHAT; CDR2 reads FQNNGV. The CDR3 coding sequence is TGTGCCAGCAGCTTAGTCGGCAGGGGAGGAACTGAAGCTTTCTTT. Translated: CASSLVGRGGTEAFF.

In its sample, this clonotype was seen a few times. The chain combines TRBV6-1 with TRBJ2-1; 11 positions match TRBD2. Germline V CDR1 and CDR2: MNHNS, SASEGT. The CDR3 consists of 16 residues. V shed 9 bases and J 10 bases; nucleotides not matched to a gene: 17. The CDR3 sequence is CASRGLAVGGSYEQFF. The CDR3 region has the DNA TGTGCCAGTCGGGGACTAGCGGTTGGGGGATCCTACGAGCAGTTCTTC.

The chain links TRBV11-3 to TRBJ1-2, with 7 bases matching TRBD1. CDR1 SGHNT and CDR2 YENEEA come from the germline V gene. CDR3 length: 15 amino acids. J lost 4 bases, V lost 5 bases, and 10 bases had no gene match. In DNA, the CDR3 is TGTGCCAGCAGCCCTCGAACAGGGGCCGCCTATGGCTACACCTTC. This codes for CASSPRTGAAYGYTF.

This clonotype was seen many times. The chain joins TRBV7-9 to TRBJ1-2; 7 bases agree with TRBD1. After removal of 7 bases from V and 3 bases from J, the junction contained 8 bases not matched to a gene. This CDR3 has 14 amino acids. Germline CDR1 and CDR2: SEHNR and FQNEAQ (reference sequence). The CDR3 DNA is TGTGCCAGCACCCAGGGGGGGATCGACTATGGCTACACCTTC. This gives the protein CASTQGGIDYGYTF.

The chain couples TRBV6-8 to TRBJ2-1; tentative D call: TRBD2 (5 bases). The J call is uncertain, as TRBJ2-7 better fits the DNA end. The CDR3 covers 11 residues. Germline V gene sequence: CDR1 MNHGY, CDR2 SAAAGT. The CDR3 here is CASSRVNEQYF. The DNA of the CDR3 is TGTGCCAGCTCGAGGGTAAATGAGCAGTACTTC.

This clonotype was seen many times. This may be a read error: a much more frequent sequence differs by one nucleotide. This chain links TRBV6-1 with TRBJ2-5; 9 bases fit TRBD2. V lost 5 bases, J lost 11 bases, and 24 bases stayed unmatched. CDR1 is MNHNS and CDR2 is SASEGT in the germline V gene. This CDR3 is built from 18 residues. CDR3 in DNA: TGTGCCAGCAGTCCTAGAGGGGCTTGGGCTAGCGGGAACAATGAGCAGTACTTC. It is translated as CASSPRGAWASGNNEQYF.

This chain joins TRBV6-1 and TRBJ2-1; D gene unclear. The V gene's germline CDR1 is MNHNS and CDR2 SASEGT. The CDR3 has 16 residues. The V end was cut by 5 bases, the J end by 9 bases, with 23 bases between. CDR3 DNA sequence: TGTGCCAGCAGTCGAGCCGGGCCGGCGATGGAAATTGAGCAGTTCTTC. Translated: CASSRAGPAMEIEQFF.

CDR3 sequence reads: CATSDGGLAGPYEQFF. The CDR3 DNA follows: TGTGCCACCAGTGATGGAGGACTAGCGGGACCCTATGAGCAGTTCTTC. The genes are TRBV24-1 and TRBJ2-1, with TRBD2 matching 12 bases. The germline CDR1 and CDR2 sequences are KGHDR and SFDVKD. With V trimmed by 3 bases and J by 8 bases, 7 bases remained unmatched. There are 16 residues in the CDR3.

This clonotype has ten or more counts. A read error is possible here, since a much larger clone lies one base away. The CDR3 DNA reads as TGTGCCAGCAGTGGGGCGGGAGGGCAAGAGACCCAGTTCTTC. Its protein product is CASSGAGGQETQFF. The chain is built from TRBV6-1 and TRBJ2-1; the match to TRBD2 covers 9 bases. V gave up 4 bases and J gave up 13 bases; unmatched junction bases: 11. The CDR3 length is 14 residues. The germline V gene encodes CDR1 MNHNS and CDR2 SASEGT.

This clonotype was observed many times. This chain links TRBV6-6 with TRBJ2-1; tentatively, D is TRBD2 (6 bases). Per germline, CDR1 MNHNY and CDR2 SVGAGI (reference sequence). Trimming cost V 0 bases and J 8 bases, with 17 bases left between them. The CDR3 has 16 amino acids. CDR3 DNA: TGTGCCAGCAGTTACTCTATCAGTAGCGGAGGCGATGAGCAGTTCTTC. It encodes CASSYSISSGGDEQFF.

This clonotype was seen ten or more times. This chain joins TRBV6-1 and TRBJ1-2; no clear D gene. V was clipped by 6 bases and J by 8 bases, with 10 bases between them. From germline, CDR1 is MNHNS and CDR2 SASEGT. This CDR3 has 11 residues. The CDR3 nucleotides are TGTGCCAGCAGAGGGCCCATAGGCTACACCTTC. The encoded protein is CASRGPIGYTF.

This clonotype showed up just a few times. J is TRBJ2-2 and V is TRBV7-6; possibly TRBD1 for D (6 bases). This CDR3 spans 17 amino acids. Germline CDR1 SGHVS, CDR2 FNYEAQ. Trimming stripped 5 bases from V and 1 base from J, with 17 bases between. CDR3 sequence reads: CASSEVPGQLNTGELFF. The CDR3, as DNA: TGTGCCAGCAGCGAAGTACCGGGACAATTGAACACCGGGGAGCTGTTTTTT.

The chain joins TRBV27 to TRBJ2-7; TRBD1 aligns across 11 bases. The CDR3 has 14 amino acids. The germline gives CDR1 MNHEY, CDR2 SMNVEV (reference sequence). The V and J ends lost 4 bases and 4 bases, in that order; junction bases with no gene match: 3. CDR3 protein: CASSWGQGVYEQYF. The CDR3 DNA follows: TGTGCCAGCAGTTGGGGACAGGGGGTATACGAGCAGTACTTC.

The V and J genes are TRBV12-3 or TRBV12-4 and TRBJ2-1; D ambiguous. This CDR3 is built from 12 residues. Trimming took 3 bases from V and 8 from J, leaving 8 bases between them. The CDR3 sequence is CASSFVRHEQFF. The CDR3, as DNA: TGTGCCAGCAGTTTCGTCCGGCATGAGCAGTTCTTC.